This TCR beta chain was found in a study of blood T cell repertoires in COVID-19. CDR3 size: 17 residues. Losses at the gene ends were 3 bases for V and 0 bases for J; bases not matched to a gene: 6. Germline values: CDR1 MNHNS, CDR2 SASEGT. The protocol was immunoSEQ multiplex PCR, while the TCRdb copy is restricted to in-frame clones and leaves out a portion. The sample yields approximately 210,000 clones, around four fifths seen once. The sample taken for sequencing was PBMCs or T cells enriched from blood (not recorded which). This chain links TRBV6-1 with TRBJ1-3, with 9 bases identical to TRBD1. The receptor's source is a man aged 40-50 years who had recovered from COVID-19. The CDR3 DNA reads TGTGCCAGCAGTGAGAGGACAGGGGCAGACTCTGGAAACACCATATATTTT. Translated, it gives CASSERTGADSGNTIYF.